This T cell receptor (beta chain) was documented in a study of memory CD4+ T cells and cytomegalovirus serostatus. Germline values: CDR1 MDHEN, CDR2 SYDVKM. The CDR3 loop spans 11 amino acids. V was cut by 10 bases and J by 3 bases, with 10 bases left in between. Per the original methods: After removing out-of-frame reads, 2 million to 2.5 million distinct TCRbeta sequences remained. Repertoires were generated with immunoSEQ multiplex PCR, while TCRdb's copy carries only in-frame clones and drops some. V and J calls and clone size are copied from that table; D and trimming were computed from the DNA. The table lists 40,000 to 55,000 clones, 82% of them singletons. General study points: About 40% of the roughly 160 known CMV-associated TCRbeta sequences appeared in CD4+ memory.

Single viable CD3+CD4+CD8-CD45RO+ cells were sorted as the memory CD4+ T cells. This clone was seen a few times. What it binds is not known. Sequencing was carried out using memory CD4+ T cells from blood. This TCR derives from an adult in good health and CMV-seronegative. The gene calls are TRBV28 and TRBJ2-7; D might be TRBD1 (5 bases). CDR3 residues: CATRVNYEQYF. Here the CDR3 DNA reads TGTGCCACCAGGGTCAACTACGAGCAGTACTTC.